This TCR beta chain was profiled in a study of blood T cell repertoires in COVID-19. Overall study context: T cells, B-cell-depleted T cells, or PBMCs provided the cDNA or gDNA that served as material.

V shed 4 bases and J 2 bases; nucleotides not matched to a gene: 6. Per the germline V gene, CDR1 is GTSNPN and CDR2 is SVGIG (reference sequence). The CDR3 sequence is 14 residues long. The authors' processing: For nucleated cells, counts were estimated from reference gene primer amplification. Sequencing used immunoSEQ multiplex PCR; TCRdb keeps in-frame clones, though not all of them. V, J and clone size were drawn from that table, and D and trimming were deduced from the DNA. This sample has some 64,000 clones, with approximately 79% found just once. Sequenced sample: peripheral blood. This TCR came from a man aged 55 to 70 with acute or convalescent COVID-19. The chain joins TRBV30 to TRBJ2-7, with 9 bases that match TRBD2. Here the CDR3 DNA reads TGTGCCTGGATTAGCGGGAGAATCCCCTACGAGCAGTACTTC. Amino acid sequence: CAWISGRIPYEQYF.